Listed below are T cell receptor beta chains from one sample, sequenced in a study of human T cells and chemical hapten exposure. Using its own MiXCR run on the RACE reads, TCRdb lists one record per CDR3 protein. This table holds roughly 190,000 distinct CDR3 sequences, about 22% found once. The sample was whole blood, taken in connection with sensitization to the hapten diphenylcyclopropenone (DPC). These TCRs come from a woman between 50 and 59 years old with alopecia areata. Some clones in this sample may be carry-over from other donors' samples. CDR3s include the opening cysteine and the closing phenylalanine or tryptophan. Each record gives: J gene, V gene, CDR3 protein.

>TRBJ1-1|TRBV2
CASSYEGRGTEAFF
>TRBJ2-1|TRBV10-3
CAISESTGTSGSNEQFF
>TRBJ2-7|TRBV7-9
CASSPQGPYEQYF
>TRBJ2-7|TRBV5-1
CASSLDASSYEQYF
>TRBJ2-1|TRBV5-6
CASSLRPGGNEQFF
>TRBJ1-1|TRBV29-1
CSVEATGGSEAFF
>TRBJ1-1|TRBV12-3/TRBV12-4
CASSLESGGYTEAFF
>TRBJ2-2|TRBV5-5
CASSPRGDVTGELFF
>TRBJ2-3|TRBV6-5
CASTRRQASTDTQYF
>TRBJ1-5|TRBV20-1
CSASRGGLSSNQPQHF
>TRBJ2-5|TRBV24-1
CATSDPGAETQYF
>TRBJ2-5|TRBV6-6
CASSWGQGGETQYF
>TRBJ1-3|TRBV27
CASSLTVGNTIYF
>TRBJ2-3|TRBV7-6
CASSPLPLAGKTDTQYF
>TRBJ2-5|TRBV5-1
CASSLVGFGETQYF
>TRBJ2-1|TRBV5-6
CASSNRQVFRNEQFF
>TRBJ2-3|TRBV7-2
CASSAQTGERYTQYF
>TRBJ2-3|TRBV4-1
CASSQEGGGPGRGYTQYF
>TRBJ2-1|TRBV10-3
CAISEYTGTSFNEQFF
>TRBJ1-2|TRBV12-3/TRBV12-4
CASSLNLGRYGYTF
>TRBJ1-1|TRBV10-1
CASSESIRSINTEAFF
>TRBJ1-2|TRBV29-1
CSVVVVGGRLDGYTF
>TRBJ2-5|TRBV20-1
CSADGPQETQYF
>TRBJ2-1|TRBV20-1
CSASGLAGDEQFF
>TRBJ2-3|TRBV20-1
CSAPRTGGETDTQYF
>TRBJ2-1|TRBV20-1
CSARGMLETYNEQFF
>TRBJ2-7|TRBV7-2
CASSLGLAGGIENF
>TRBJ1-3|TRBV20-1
CSATQVSGNTIYF
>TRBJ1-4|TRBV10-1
CASSELTGLNEKLFF
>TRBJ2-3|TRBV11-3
CASSLGLASDTQYF
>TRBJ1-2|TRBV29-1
CSADQGGGYTF
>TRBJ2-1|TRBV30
CAWDAPGHYNEQFF
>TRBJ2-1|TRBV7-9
CASVLAAKTYNEQFF
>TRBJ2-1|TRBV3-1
CASSQGSLGNEQFF
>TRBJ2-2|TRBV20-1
CSARARPTAGELFF
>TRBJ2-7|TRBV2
CASAPLAAPPSYEQYF
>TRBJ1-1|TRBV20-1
CSARAVGEGTEAFF
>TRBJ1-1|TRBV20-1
CSARDLREAFF
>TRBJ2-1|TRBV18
CASSRQGGIYNEQFF
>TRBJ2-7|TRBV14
CASSQVLAGEAPYEQYF
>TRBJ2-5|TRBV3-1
CASSQAGAETQYF
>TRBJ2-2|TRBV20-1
CSAQFRVGELFF
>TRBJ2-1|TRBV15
CATSRGTAQQFF
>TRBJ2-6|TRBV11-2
CASTYPVPMGANVLTF
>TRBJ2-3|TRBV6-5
CASSYPDDRGTQYF
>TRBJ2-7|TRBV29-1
CSVDLGASKEQYF